The next 4 T cell receptor beta chains were all read from a single sample in a study of blood T cell repertoires in COVID-19. The method was immunoSEQ multiplex PCR; TCRdb's version includes in-frame clones alone and lacks a portion of them. Of 39,000 or so clones listed, 70% to 90% are singletons. Material for sequencing was peripheral blood. The source is a human donor in a cohort sampled during active COVID-19.

This chain uses TRBV5-4 with TRBJ1-6; 8 nucleotides agree with TRBD1. Germline CDR1 and CDR2: SGHNT and YYREEE (reference sequence). Trimming removed 4 bases from V and 10 bases from J; junction bases left unmatched: 13. There are 16 residues in the CDR3. The DNA of the CDR3 is TGTGCCAGCAGCCCTACAATCAGACAGGGGTCATCACCCCTCCACTTT. Translating gives CASSPTIRQGSSPLHF. The variable domain in full, completed from reference TRBV5-4 and TRBJ1-6, reads ETGVTQSPTHLIKTRGQQVTLRCSSQSGHNTVSWYQQALGQGPQFIFQYYREEENGRGNFPPRFSGLQFPNYSSELNVNALELDDSALYLCASSPTIRQGSSPLHFGNGTRLTVT.

V usage is TRBV6-5 and J usage is TRBJ1-3, with 7 bases that match TRBD1. The J segment lost 6 bases and the V segment lost 5 bases, leaving 7 bases of the junction unmatched. This CDR3 is built from 14 residues. Germline V CDR1 and CDR2: MNHEY, SVGAGI. The CDR3: CASSTRTGENTIYF. CDR3 DNA sequence: TGTGCCAGCAGTACGCGGACAGGAGAAAACACCATATATTTT.

The J gene is TRBJ2-1, the V gene TRBV4-1; a weak D match, TRBD1 (6 bases). Deletions cut 2 bases from V and 5 bases from J, with 13 bases between. This CDR3 is 15 amino acids long. The V gene's germline CDR1 is MGHRA and CDR2 YSYEKL. The CDR3: CASSQRTVLNNEQFF. CDR3 sequence (DNA): TGCGCCAGCAGCCAAAGGACAGTTCTGAACAATGAGCAGTTCTTC.

The V gene is TRBV4-1, the J gene TRBJ2-1; D remains ambiguous. The CDR3 consists of 13 residues. Germline V gene lookup returns CDR1 MGHRA and CDR2 YSYEKL. The ends were cut back, 1 base at V and 4 bases at J, with 5 bases in the middle. The CDR3 region is CASSQGPYNEQFF. CDR3 in DNA: TGCGCCAGCAGCCAAGGGCCTTACAATGAGCAGTTCTTC.